This TCR beta chain was recorded in a study of blood T cells in healthy people across ages. Study-level findings and limits: The lack of PBMC sorting stopped any conclusive naive versus antigen-experienced comparison.

Turning to this clonotype: Its specificity is unknown.

For the second PCR, which ran for 7 to 11 cycles, a sample-barcoded 5' primer and a J-beta primer mix were used. A 12-random-nucleotide template-switch adaptor tagged each cDNA molecule. MiXCR, applied by TCRdb to the 5' RACE reads, yields one record per CDR3 protein. This table holds fewer than 900,000 distinct CDR3 sequences, roughly 44% found once. This CDR3 comprises 14 residues. The J segment lost 6 bases and the V segment lost 4 bases, leaving 7 bases of the junction unmatched. CDR1 GTSNPN and CDR2 SVGIG come from the germline V gene (reference sequence). The sample consisted of blood. This receptor was taken from a woman aged 55 to 70 in good health. The chain links TRBV30 to TRBJ2-7, with 12 bases that match TRBD2. The DNA for the CDR3 is TGTGCCTGGATGACTAGCGGGGGCCCTTGCGAGCAGTACTTC. Encoded protein: CAWMTSGGPCEQYF.